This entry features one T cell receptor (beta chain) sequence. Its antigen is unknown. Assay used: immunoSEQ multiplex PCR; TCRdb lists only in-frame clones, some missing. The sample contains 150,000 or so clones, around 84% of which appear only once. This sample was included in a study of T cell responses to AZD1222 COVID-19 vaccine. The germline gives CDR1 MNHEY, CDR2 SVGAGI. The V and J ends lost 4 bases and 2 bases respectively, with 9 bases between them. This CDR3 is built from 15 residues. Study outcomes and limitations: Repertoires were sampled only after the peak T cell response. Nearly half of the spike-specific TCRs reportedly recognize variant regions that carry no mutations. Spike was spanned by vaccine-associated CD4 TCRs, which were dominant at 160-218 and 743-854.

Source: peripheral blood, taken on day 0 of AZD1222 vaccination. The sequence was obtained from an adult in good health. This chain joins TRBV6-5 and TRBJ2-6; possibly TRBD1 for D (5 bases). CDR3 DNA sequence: TGTGCCAGCAGTTCATCAGGGCCTGGGGCCAACGTCCTGACTTTC. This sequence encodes CASSSSGPGANVLTF.